This T cell receptor beta chain was recorded in a study of Graves' ophthalmopathy and Graves' hyperthyroidism. The TCR beta CDR3 regions underwent amplification from RNA transcripts. First-round RT-PCR relied on HTBI primers, and a second-round multiplex PCR came next. TCRdb re-analysed the multiplex PCR reads in MiXCR, keeping a single row per CDR3 protein. This table has about half a million distinct CDR3 sequences, approximately 14% appearing once. Each diagnosis was determined on the basis of clinical symptoms, serum thyroxine, TRAb, thyroid ultrasound and orbital computed tomography. This clonotype was detected many times. This sequence was found in a woman in her 30s with Graves' ophthalmopathy. The sample was blood.

CDR3: CSISGGGETQYF. CDR3 DNA sequence: TGCAGTATATCGGGGGGGGGAGAGACCCAGTACTTC. The V and J genes are TRBV20-1 and TRBJ2-5; TRBD2 matches 8 bases. The V gene's germline CDR1 is DFQATT and CDR2 SNEGSKA (reference sequence). The CDR3 loop spans 12 amino acids. V dropped 8 bases and J dropped 4; count of bases not matched to a gene: 6.